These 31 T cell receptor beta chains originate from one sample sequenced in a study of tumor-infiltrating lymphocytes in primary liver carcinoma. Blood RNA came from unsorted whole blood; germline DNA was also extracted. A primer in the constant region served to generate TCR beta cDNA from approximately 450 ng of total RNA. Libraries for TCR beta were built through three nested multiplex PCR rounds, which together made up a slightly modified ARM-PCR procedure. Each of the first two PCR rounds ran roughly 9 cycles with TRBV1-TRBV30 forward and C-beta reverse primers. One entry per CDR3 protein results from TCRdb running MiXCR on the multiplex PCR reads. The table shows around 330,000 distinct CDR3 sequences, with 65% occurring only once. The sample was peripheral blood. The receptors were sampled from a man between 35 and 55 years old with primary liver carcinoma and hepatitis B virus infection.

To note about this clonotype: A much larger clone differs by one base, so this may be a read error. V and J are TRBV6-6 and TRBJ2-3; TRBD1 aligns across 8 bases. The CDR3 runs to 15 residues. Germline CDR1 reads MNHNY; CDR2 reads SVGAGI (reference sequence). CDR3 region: CVSSPRDRSTDTQYF. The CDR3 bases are TGTGTCAGCAGTCCGCGGGACAGGAGCACAGATACGCAGTATTTT.

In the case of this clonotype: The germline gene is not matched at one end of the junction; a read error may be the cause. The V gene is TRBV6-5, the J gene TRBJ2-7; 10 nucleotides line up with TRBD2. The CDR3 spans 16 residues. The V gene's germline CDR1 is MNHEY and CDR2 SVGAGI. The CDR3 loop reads CASSSPRTSGSYEQSF. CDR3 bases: TGTGCCAGCAGTTCTCCCAGGACTAGCGGTTCCTACGAGCAGTCCTTC.

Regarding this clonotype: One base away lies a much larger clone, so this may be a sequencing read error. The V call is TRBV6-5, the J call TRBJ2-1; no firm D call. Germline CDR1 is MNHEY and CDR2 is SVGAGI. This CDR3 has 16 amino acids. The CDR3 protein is CASSPTPAENNNEQSF. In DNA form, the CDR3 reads TGTGCCAGCAGCCCAACCCCTGCGGAAAACAACAATGAGCAGTCCTTC.

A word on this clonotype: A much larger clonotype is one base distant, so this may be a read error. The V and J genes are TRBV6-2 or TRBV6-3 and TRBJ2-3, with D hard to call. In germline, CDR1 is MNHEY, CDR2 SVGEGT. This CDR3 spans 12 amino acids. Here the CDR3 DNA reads TGTGCCAGCAGTTACTCGAAAGATATGCAGTATTTT. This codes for CASSYSKDMQYF.

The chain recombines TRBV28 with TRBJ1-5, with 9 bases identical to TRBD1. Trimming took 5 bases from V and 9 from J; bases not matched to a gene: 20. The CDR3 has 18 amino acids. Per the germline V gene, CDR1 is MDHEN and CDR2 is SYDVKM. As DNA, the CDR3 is TGTGCCAGCAGTCCAGATACCGCGGGACAGGGCTTGACGGCGCCCCAGCATTTT. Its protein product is CASSPDTAGQGLTAPQHF.

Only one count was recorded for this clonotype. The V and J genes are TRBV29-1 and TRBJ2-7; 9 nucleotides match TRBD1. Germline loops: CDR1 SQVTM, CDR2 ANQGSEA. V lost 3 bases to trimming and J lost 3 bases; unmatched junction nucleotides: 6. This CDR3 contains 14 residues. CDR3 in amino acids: CSVDEPGQGYEQYF. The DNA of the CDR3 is TGCAGCGTTGATGAGCCGGGACAGGGCTACGAGCAGTACTTC.

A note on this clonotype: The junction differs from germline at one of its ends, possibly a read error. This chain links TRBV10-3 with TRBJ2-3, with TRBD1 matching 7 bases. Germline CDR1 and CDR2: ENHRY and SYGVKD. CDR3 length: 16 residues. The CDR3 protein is CTISESKGAGTDTQYF. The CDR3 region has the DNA TGTACCATCAGTGAGTCAAAGGGGGCCGGCACAGATACGCAGTATTTT.

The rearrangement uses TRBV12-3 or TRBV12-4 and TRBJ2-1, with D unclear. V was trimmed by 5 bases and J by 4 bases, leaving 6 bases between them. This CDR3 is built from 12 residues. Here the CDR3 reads CASSPAYNEQFF. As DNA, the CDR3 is TGTGCCAGCAGTCCGGCATACAATGAGCAGTTCTTC.

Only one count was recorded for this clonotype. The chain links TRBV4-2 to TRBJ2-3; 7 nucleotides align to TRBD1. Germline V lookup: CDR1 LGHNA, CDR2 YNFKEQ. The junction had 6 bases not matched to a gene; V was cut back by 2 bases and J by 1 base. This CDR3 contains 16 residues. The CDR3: CASSQNGTVGTDTQYF. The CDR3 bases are TGTGCCAGCAGCCAAAATGGGACAGTGGGCACAGATACGCAGTATTTT.

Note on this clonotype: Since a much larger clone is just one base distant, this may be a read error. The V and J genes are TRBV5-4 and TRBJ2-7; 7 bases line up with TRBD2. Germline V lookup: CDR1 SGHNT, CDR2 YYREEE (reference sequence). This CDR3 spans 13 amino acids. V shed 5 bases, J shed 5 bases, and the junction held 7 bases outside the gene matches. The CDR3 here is CASSSSGKHEQYF. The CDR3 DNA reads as TGTGCCAGCAGTTCCAGCGGGAAACACGAGCAGTACTTC.

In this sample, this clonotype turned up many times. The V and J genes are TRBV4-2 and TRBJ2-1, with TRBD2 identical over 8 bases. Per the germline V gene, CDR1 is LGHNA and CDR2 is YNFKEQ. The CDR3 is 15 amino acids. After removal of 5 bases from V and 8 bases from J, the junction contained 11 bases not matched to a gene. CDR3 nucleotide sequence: TGTGCCAGCAGCTCCAGCGGGGGCCTTTACTATGAGCAGTTCTTC. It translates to CASSSSGGLYYEQFF.

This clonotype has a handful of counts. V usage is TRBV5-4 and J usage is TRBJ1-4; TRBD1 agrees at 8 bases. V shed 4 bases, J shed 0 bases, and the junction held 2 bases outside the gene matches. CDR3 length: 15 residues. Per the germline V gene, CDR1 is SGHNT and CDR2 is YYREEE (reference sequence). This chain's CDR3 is CASSRQGSTNEKLFF. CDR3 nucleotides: TGTGCCAGCAGCAGACAGGGGTCAACTAATGAAAAACTGTTTTTT.

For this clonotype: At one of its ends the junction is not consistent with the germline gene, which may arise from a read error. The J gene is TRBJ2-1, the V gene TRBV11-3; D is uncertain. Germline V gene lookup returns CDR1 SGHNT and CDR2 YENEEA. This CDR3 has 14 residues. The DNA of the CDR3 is TGTGACAGCAGCCCTCAAATCTCCTACAATGAGCAGTTCTTC. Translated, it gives CDSSPQISYNEQFF.

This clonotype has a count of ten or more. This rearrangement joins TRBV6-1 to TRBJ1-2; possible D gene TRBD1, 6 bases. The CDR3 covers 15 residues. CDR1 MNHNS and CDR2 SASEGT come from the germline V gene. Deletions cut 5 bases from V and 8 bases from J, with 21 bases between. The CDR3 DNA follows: TGTGCCAGCAGTCCATTACAGGGCGGGTCGGAAGGCTACACCTTC. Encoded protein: CASSPLQGGSEGYTF.

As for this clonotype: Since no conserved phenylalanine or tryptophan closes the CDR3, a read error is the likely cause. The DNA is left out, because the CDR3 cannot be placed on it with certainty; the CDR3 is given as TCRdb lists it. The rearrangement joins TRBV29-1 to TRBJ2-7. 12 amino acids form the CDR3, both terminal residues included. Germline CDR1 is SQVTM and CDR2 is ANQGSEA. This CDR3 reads CSVETFSYERHL.

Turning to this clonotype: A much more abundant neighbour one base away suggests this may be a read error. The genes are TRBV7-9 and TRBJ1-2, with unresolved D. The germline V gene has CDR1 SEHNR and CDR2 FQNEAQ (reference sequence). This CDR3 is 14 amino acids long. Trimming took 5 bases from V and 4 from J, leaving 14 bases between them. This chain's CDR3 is CASSLLFELYGYTF. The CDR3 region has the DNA TGTGCCAGCAGCCTTTTATTCGAACTCTATGGCTACACCTTC.

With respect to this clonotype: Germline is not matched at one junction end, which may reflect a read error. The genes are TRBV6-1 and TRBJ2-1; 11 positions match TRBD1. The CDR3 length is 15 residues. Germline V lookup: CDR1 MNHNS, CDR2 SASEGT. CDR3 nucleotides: TGTACCAGCAGTGCCGGGACAGGGGGCTACAATGAGCAGTTCTTC. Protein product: CTSSAGTGGYNEQFF.

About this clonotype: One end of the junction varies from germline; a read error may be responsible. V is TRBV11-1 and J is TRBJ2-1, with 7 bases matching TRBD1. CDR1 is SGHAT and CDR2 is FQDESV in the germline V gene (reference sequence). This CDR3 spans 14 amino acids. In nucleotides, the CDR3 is TGTGCCAGCAGTATGACACAGGGGTGGAATGAACAGTTCTTC. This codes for CASSMTQGWNEQFF.

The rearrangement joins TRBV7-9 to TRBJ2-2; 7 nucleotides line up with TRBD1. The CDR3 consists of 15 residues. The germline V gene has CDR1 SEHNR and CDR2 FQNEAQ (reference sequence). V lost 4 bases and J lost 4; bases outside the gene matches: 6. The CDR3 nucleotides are TGTGCCAGCAGCTCCGTGACAGGGATCACCGGGGAGCTGTTTTTT. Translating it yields CASSSVTGITGELFF.

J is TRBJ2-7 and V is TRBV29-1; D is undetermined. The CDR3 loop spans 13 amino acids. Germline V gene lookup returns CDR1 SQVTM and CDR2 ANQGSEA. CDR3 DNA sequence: TGCAGTGCCCTTTTTCACGGTCACCACGAGCAGTACTTC. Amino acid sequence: CSALFHGHHEQYF.

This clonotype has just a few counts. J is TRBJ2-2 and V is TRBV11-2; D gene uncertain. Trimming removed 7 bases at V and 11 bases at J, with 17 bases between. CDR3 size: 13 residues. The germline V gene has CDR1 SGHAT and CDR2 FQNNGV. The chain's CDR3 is CASNLDELRELFF. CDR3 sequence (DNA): TGTGCCAGCAACTTGGATGAGCTGAGAGAGCTGTTTTTT.

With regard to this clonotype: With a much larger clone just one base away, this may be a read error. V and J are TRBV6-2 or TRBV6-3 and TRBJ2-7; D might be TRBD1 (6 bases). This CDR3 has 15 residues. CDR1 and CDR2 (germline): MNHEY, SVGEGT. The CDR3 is CDSRKPGAPTYEQYF. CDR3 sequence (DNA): TGTGACAGCAGAAAACCAGGGGCTCCTACCTACGAGCAGTACTTC.

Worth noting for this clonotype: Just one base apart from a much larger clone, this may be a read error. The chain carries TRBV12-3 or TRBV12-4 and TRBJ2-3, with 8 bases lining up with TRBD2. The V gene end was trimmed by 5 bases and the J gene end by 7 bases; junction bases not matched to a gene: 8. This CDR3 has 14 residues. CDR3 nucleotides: TGTGCCAGCAGTCCCGGGGCGGGGGGAAATACGCAGTATTTT. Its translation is CASSPGAGGNTQYF.

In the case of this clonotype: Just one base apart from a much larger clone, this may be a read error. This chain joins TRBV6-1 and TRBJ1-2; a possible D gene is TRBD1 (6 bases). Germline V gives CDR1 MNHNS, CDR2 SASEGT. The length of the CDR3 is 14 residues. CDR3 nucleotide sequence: TGTGCCAGCAGTGAAACCGTGGCCCCCGGGGGCTACATCTTC. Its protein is CASSETVAPGGYIF.

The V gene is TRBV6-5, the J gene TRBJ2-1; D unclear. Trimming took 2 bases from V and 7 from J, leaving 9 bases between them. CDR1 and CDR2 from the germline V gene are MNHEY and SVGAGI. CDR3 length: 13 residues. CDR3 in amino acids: CASSYIVLNEQFF. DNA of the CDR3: TGTGCCAGCAGTTACATCGTATTAAATGAGCAGTTCTTC.

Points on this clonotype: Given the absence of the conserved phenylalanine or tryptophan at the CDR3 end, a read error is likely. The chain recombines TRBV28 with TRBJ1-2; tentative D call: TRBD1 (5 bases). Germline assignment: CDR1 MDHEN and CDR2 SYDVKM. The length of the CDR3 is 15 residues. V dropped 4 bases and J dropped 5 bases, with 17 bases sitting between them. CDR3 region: CASSSPIGGAYGYTI. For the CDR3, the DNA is TGTGCCAGCAGTTCCCCCATAGGCGGGGCTTATGGCTACACCATC.

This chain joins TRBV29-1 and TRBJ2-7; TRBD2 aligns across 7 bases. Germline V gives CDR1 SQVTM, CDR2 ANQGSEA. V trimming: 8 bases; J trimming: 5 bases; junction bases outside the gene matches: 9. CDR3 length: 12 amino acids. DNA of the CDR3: TGCAGCTCCCTAACTAGCGTCCACGAGCAGTACTTC. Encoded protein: CSSLTSVHEQYF.

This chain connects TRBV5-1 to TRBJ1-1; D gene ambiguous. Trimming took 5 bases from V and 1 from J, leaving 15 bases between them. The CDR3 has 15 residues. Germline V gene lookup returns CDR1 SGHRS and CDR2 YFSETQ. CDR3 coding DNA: TGCGCCAGCAGGCTCGCAGAGAACAAGAACACTGAAGCTTTCTTT. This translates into CASRLAENKNTEAFF. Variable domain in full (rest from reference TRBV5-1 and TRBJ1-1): KAGVTQTPRYLIKTRGQQVTLSCSPISGHRSVSWYQQTPGQGLQFLFEYFSETQRNKGNFPGRFSGRQFSNSRSEMNVSTLELGDSALYLCASRLAENKNTEAFFGQGTRLTVV.

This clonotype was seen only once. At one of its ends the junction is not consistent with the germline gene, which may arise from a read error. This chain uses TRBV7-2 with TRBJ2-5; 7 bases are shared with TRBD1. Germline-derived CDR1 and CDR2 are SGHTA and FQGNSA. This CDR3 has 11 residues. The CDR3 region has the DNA TGTGCCAGCAGCCCCCGGGACAGAATGAACTTC. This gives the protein CASSPRDRMNF.

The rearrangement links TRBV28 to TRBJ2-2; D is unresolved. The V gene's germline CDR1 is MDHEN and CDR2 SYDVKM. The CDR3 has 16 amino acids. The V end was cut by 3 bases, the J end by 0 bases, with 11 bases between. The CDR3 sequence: CASSFSGDANTGELFF. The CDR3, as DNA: TGTGCCAGCAGTTTTTCGGGCGACGCGAACACCGGGGAGCTGTTTTTT.

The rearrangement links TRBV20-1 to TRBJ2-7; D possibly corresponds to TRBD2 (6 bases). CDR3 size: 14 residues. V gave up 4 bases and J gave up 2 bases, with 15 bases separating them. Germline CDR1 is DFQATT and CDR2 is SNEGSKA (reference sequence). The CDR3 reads CSATGVAAAYEQYF. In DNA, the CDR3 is TGCAGTGCTACCGGGGTAGCGGCTGCCTACGAGCAGTACTTC.